This T cell receptor (beta chain) was captured by sequencing in a study of blood T cell repertoires in COVID-19. Across the whole study: The United States, Italy and Spain provided the acute and convalescent COVID-19 samples. From T cells, B-cell-depleted T cells, or PBMCs came the material, which was cDNA or gDNA.

In the source study's methods: It was from reference gene primer amplification that nucleated cell counts were estimated. Clones were read by immunoSEQ multiplex PCR, and TCRdb kept only the in-frame ones, dropping some. V and J calls and clone size follow that table, whereas D and trimming were derived from the DNA. The data show 150,000 to 200,000 clones, roughly 86% seen once. The CDR3 spans 14 residues. Germline V gives CDR1 MNHEY, CDR2 SVGAGI. Trimming took off 8 bases at V and 3 bases at J, with 16 bases between the two ends. This TCR derives from a woman aged 25-40 years with active or convalescent COVID-19. V gene TRBV6-5 combines with J gene TRBJ1-2; no clear D. The sample taken for sequencing was peripheral blood. The chain's CDR3 is CASPDNGGDYGYTF. The CDR3 coding sequence is TGTGCCAGCCCCGATAACGGAGGCGACTATGGCTACACCTTC.